Each of the 26 T cell receptor beta chains below was sequenced from the same sample in a study of blood T cell repertoires in COVID-19. Some clones are missing from TCRdb's copy, which holds only in-frame ones; the method was immunoSEQ multiplex PCR. The table lists 250,000 to 300,000 clones, roughly 90% of them singletons. The sample consisted of PBMCs or T cells enriched from blood (not recorded which). Receptors were obtained from a woman in her twenties or thirties who had recovered from COVID-19.

The rearrangement joins TRBV6-6 to TRBJ2-1; a possible D gene is TRBD1 (6 bases). Deletions cut 4 bases from V and 15 bases from J, with 13 bases between. Germline values: CDR1 MNHNY, CDR2 SVGAGI (reference sequence). This CDR3 region has 11 residues. Here the CDR3 reads CASSFRGTGFF. The CDR3 DNA is TGTGCCAGCAGTTTCAGGGGCACGGGGTTCTTC.

The gene calls are TRBV7-2 and TRBJ2-5; 8 nucleotides align to TRBD1. CDR3 length: 14 amino acids. Germline V gene lookup returns CDR1 SGHTA and CDR2 FQGNSA. Trimming at V came to 4 bases and at J to 7 bases, leaving 8 bases not matched to a gene. The CDR3 protein is CASSSPDREATQYF. The CDR3 bases are TGTGCCAGCAGCTCCCCGGACAGGGAGGCGACCCAGTACTTC.

The chain recombines TRBV30 with TRBJ1-1; D is possibly TRBD1 (6 bases). The CDR3 loop spans 14 amino acids. V was pared by 2 bases and J by 1 base, with 11 bases between. From germline, CDR1 is GTSNPN and CDR2 SVGIG (reference sequence). The CDR3: CAWSTGIQNTEAFF. The CDR3 region has the DNA TGTGCCTGGAGTACAGGGATACAGAACACTGAAGCTTTCTTT.

V is TRBV24-1 and J is TRBJ2-7; 9 bases agree with TRBD1. Germline V gives CDR1 KGHDR, CDR2 SFDVKD. This CDR3 is built from 15 residues. V lost 4 bases, J lost 3 bases, and 6 bases stayed unmatched. The CDR3 spells CATSDSGTGIYEQYF. The DNA for the CDR3 is TGTGCCACCAGTGACTCCGGGACAGGGATCTACGAGCAGTACTTC.

This chain joins TRBV2 and TRBJ2-1; D possibly corresponds to TRBD1 (6 bases). This CDR3 has 14 amino acids. Germline values: CDR1 SNHLY, CDR2 FYNNEI. The germline V and J ends were trimmed by 6 bases and 7 bases, with 16 bases remaining between them. In DNA form, the CDR3 reads TGTGCCAGCAGGGGGGACATCACCGGGAATGAGCAGTTCTTC. Its translation: CASRGDITGNEQFF.

The chain carries TRBV12-5 and TRBJ2-2, with D possibly TRBD2 on 5 matching bases. CDR1 is LGHNT, CDR2 FRNRAP, per germline. The CDR3 contains 15 residues. Trimming removed 0 bases from V and 2 bases from J, with 7 bases in between. The CDR3 loop is CASGLVLANTGELFF. CDR3 bases: TGTGCTAGTGGTTTGGTCCTAGCAAACACCGGGGAGCTGTTTTTT.

The CDR3 DNA reads as TGTGCCTTGGGGTTAGTGCAGCGACTAGCGATTTACAATGAGCAGTTCTTC. Translation: CALGLVQRLAIYNEQFF. The chain is built from TRBV30 and TRBJ2-1; 8 bases are shared with TRBD2. Germline loops: CDR1 GTSNPN, CDR2 SVGIG (reference sequence). The CDR3 loop spans 17 amino acids. V gave up 7 bases and J gave up 4 bases; unmatched junction bases: 18.

This chain connects TRBV9 to TRBJ2-1; perhaps TRBD2 as D (5 bases). Deletions cut 0 bases from V and 4 bases from J, with 14 bases between. CDR1 and CDR2 from the germline V gene are SGDLS and YYNGEE. The CDR3 sequence is 16 residues long. The chain's CDR3 is CASSVDSLAVYNEQFF. CDR3 in DNA: TGTGCCAGCAGCGTAGATAGCCTAGCAGTGTACAATGAGCAGTTCTTC.

V is TRBV19 and J is TRBJ1-1; D is unclear. The CDR3 consists of 16 residues. V lost 3 bases and J lost 4, with 18 bases in between. CDR1 is LNHDA, CDR2 SQIVND, per germline (reference sequence). The CDR3 nucleotides read TGTGCCAGTAGTATGAGAGGTGAGTCTTTCGGCACTGAAGCTTTCTTT. Residues: CASSMRGESFGTEAFF.

The chain combines TRBV28 with TRBJ1-2, with D unresolved. This CDR3 spans 14 amino acids. V lost 6 bases to trimming and J lost 2 bases, with 13 bases between them. CDR1 and CDR2 (germline): MDHEN, SYDVKM. The CDR3 DNA reads as TGTGCCAGCAGCTCTCGAGTGGGCAACTATGGCTACACCTTC. Protein sequence: CASSSRVGNYGYTF.

V and J are TRBV11-2 and TRBJ2-6, with D perhaps matching TRBD2 (5 bases). The CDR3 length is 15 residues. V lost 5 bases and J 2 bases, leaving 10 bases between the germline ends. Germline CDR1 and CDR2: SGHAT and FQNNGV. In nucleotides, the CDR3 is TGTGCCAGCAGCCTTCCGAGGGCTGGGGCCAACGTCCTGACTTTC. Its protein is CASSLPRAGANVLTF.

This CDR3 is CASSYSARGNQPQHF. CDR3 nucleotides: TGTGCCAGCAGTTACTCGGCACGGGGCAATCAGCCCCAGCATTTT. The rearrangement uses TRBV6-5 and TRBJ1-5; D remains unclear. The CDR3 loop spans 15 amino acids. Per germline, CDR1 MNHEY and CDR2 SVGAGI. The V end lost 0 bases, the J end lost 2 bases, and 8 bases lay between the germline ends.

The chain recombines TRBV28 with TRBJ2-7; 10 bases match TRBD1. The CDR3 is 13 residues long. In germline, CDR1 is MDHEN, CDR2 SYDVKM. V lost 5 bases, J lost 7 bases, and 5 bases stayed unmatched. The CDR3 loop is CASSPTGGREQYF. CDR3 sequence (DNA): TGTGCCAGCAGTCCGACAGGGGGCAGGGAGCAGTACTTC.

This clone was seen many times. This chain joins TRBV4-1 and TRBJ1-2, with TRBD1 identical over 8 bases. The V and J ends lost 4 bases and 3 bases, in that order; junction bases with no gene match: 10. The CDR3 loop spans 16 amino acids. The germline gives CDR1 MGHRA, CDR2 YSYEKL. CDR3: CASSPAALTGDYGYTF. CDR3 nucleotide sequence: TGCGCCAGCAGCCCCGCCGCCTTGACAGGGGACTATGGCTACACCTTC.

The V gene is TRBV15, the J gene TRBJ1-3; no firm D call. V gave up 0 bases and J gave up 2 bases, with 8 bases separating them. The CDR3 runs 15 residues. Germline lookup yields CDR1 LNHNV and CDR2 YYDKDF (reference sequence). The CDR3 nucleotides are TGTGCCACCAGCAGAGATAAGACTGCTGGAAACACCATATATTTT. This gives the protein CATSRDKTAGNTIYF. Based on the CDR3 plus reference TRBV15 and TRBJ1-3, the full variable domain is DAMVIQNPRYQVTQFGKPVTLSCSQTLNHNVMYWYQQKSSQAPKLLFHYYDKDFNNEADTPDNFQSRRPNTSFCFLDIRSPGLGDTAMYLCATSRDKTAGNTIYFGEGSWLTVV.

The genes are TRBV2 and TRBJ2-3; 8 bases are shared with TRBD2. The CDR3 sequence is 13 residues long. The V and J ends lost 7 bases and 9 bases, in that order; junction bases with no gene match: 9. Germline V CDR1 and CDR2: SNHLY, FYNNEI. The CDR3 nucleotides are TGTGCCAGCATCCGGACTAGCCCCCCCACGCAGTATTTT. This translates into CASIRTSPPTQYF.

The gene calls are TRBV3-1 (or the pseudogene TRBV3-2) and TRBJ2-5; 9 nucleotides line up with TRBD2. The germline gives CDR1 LGHDT, CDR2 YNNKEL (reference sequence). The CDR3 runs to 15 residues. Trimming removed 4 bases from V and 5 bases from J; junction bases left unmatched: 8. CDR3 residues: CASSPTGTSYETQYF. The CDR3, as DNA: TGTGCCAGCAGCCCTACCGGGACTAGCTATGAGACCCAGTACTTC.

This sequence joins TRBV18 and TRBJ1-1, with D perhaps TRBD1 (6 bases). The V gene lost 2 bases and the J gene lost 3 bases, with 10 bases spanning the gap. The CDR3 is made up of 14 amino acids. Germline V gives CDR1 KGHSH, CDR2 LQKENI. Written as DNA, the CDR3 is TGTGCCAGCTCACCAGCCCCAGGGGACACTGAAGCTTTCTTT. Protein product: CASSPAPGDTEAFF. The whole variable domain, filled in from reference TRBV18 and TRBJ1-1, reads NAGVMQNPRHLVRRRGQEARLRCSPMKGHSHVYWYRQLPEEGLKFMVYLQKENIIDESGMPKERFSAEFPKEGPSILRIQQVVRGDSAAYFCASSPAPGDTEAFFGQGTRLTVV.

V gene TRBV3-1 (or the pseudogene TRBV3-2) combines with J gene TRBJ1-1, with a weak D call TRBD1 (6 bases). Trimming pared 4 bases from V and 1 base from J, leaving 10 bases between. CDR1 LGHDT and CDR2 YNNKEL come from the germline V gene (reference sequence). There are 14 residues in the CDR3. The CDR3 DNA follows: TGTGCCAGCAGCCGTGGGGGCGGGAACACTGAAGCTTTCTTT. It yields the protein CASSRGGGNTEAFF.

This clone turned up a few times. The rearrangement links TRBV4-2 to TRBJ2-3; TRBD2 aligns across 8 bases. The trim removed 3 bases at V and 3 bases at J, leaving 11 bases unmatched. CDR1 and CDR2 from the germline V gene are LGHNA and YNFKEQ. The CDR3 contains 17 residues. The CDR3, as DNA: TGTGCCAGCAGCCAGACTGTACAGGGCGGGAGGACAGATACGCAGTATTTT. It yields the protein CASSQTVQGGRTDTQYF.

The genes are TRBV14 and TRBJ1-6; D call uncertain. V was shortened by 6 bases and J by 1 base, with 13 bases between the two germline ends. The CDR3 sequence is 16 residues long. Germline CDR1 SGHDN, CDR2 FVKESK. The CDR3 loop is CASSRRAGSYNSPLHF. CDR3 DNA: TGTGCCAGCAGTCGAAGGGCGGGGTCCTATAATTCACCCCTCCACTTT.

The chain links TRBV28 to TRBJ2-5; 10 bases agree with TRBD1. The V gene end was trimmed by 5 bases and the J gene end by 3 bases; junction bases not matched to a gene: 6. This CDR3 region has 15 residues. Germline assignment: CDR1 MDHEN and CDR2 SYDVKM. CDR3 region: CASSTPGTGEETQYF. CDR3 DNA sequence: TGTGCCAGCAGTACCCCCGGGACAGGGGAAGAGACCCAGTACTTC.

This sequence joins TRBV7-8 and TRBJ1-1, with 8 bases that match TRBD1. Trimming cost V 5 bases and J 4 bases; bases outside gene matches: 15. The CDR3 totals 17 residues. The germline gives CDR1 SGHVS, CDR2 FQNEAQ. The CDR3 loop reads CASSLLPRDRSGTEAFF. The CDR3 bases are TGTGCCAGCAGCCTACTCCCCCGGGACAGGTCGGGCACTGAAGCTTTCTTT. The variable domain in full, completed from reference TRBV7-8 and TRBJ1-1, reads GAGVSQSPRYKVAKRGQDVALRCDPISGHVSLFWYQQALGQGPEFLTYFQNEAQLDKSGLPSDRFFAERPEGSVSTLKIQRTQQEDSAVYLCASSLLPRDRSGTEAFFGQGTRLTVV.

This clone was seen once. The chain employs TRBV29-1 and TRBJ1-3; D gene unclear. CDR1 is SQVTM, CDR2 ANQGSEA, per germline. The CDR3 sequence is 12 residues long. Trimming cost V 6 bases and J 5 bases, with 11 bases left between them. The CDR3 DNA reads TGCAGCGTGGCGGGATCTAGAAACACCATATATTTT. Its translation is CSVAGSRNTIYF.

The chain carries TRBV19 and TRBJ1-4; possibly TRBD1 for D (5 bases). Germline CDR1 is LNHDA and CDR2 is SQIVND (reference sequence). With 3 bases removed from V and 0 bases from J, the gap between germline ends came to 11 bases. This CDR3 spans 16 amino acids. CDR3 bases: TGTGCCAGTAGTATTCGGGGGTTTGCAACTAATGAAAAACTGTTTTTT. Amino acid sequence: CASSIRGFATNEKLFF.

The table lists this clone with a count of one. V and J are TRBV5-1 and TRBJ2-7, with 7 bases aligning to TRBD1. CDR1 SGHRS and CDR2 YFSETQ come from the germline V gene. V was clipped by 0 bases and J by 2 bases; unmatched bases: 8. This CDR3 is built from 16 residues. The DNA of the CDR3 is TGCGCCAGCAGCTTGGAAGGGGGCCTACGGCCCTACGAGCAGTACTTC. Its translation is CASSLEGGLRPYEQYF.